A selection of T cell receptor beta chains follows, all from one sample in a study of blood T cell repertoires in COVID-19. TCRdb keeps only in-frame clones here, not all; method: immunoSEQ multiplex PCR. The table includes about 250,000 clones, 65% to 80% detected once. The source material was peripheral blood. The receptors stem from a woman between 35 and 50 years old with active or convalescent COVID-19. CDR3s include the opening cysteine and the closing phenylalanine or tryptophan. D genes are given only for firm matches. A row's size may be missing; if present it is once, few, many or a size class.

TGTGCCAGCAGCTTCCAAACAGGGCCTGGAAACACCATATATTTT | CASSFQTGPGNTIYF | - | TRBJ1-3 | - | TRBV7-2
TGTGCCAGTAGTAAGAGCAGAGGCTCCTATAATTCACCCCTCCACTTT | CASSKSRGSYNSPLHF | - | TRBJ1-6 | - | TRBV19
TGTGCCAGCAGCACACAGGGCGGGGAGCTGTTTTTT | CASSTQGGELFF | - | TRBJ2-2 | - | TRBV7-3
TGTGCCAGCAGTGCCTGGACAGGGGGCGCGGACGAGCAGTACTTC | CASSAWTGGADEQYF | - | TRBJ2-7 | TRBD1 | TRBV28
TGCGCCAGCAGCGAAGGACAGCACTATGGCTACACCTTC | CASSEGQHYGYTF | - | TRBJ1-2 | - | TRBV5-1
TGTGCCAGCGGGACAGGTTACTATGGCTACACCTTC | CASGTGYYGYTF | - | TRBJ1-2 | TRBD1 | TRBV7-9
TGTGCCAGCAGTTTAACGGGTAGCTCCTACAATGAGCAGTTCTTC | CASSLTGSSYNEQFF | once | TRBJ2-1 | - | TRBV27
TGCGCCAGCAGTGAGGGCGCAGCGTCAGGACACACAGATACGCAGTATTTT | CASSEGAASGHTDTQYF | - | TRBJ2-3 | - | TRBV10-1
TGCGCCAGCAGCACCGGACAGAGTGAAGCTTTCTTT | CASSTGQSEAFF | - | TRBJ1-1 | - | TRBV5-1
TGTGCCACCAGCGCCCAAGGCGGGGGGTTCCAAGAGACCCAGTACTTC | CATSAQGGGFQETQYF | many | TRBJ2-5 | TRBD2 | TRBV15
TGCGCCAGCAGCTTGGTGTCAGGTCGGTCCGGCACTGAAGCTTTCTTT | CASSLVSGRSGTEAFF | few | TRBJ1-1 | - | TRBV5-1
TGTGCCAGCAGCGAGCAGGGTGGCGAGCAGTACTTC | CASSEQGGEQYF | once | TRBJ2-7 | - | TRBV5-6
TGTGCCAGCAGCAGGACAGGGGCGGTTCAGCCCCAGCATTTT | CASSRTGAVQPQHF | - | TRBJ1-5 | TRBD1 | TRBV2
TGCGCCAGCAGCCGCCTGGGACAGGGGGCGCTCAATGAGCAGTTCTTC | CASSRLGQGALNEQFF | once | TRBJ2-1 | TRBD1 | TRBV4-1
TGTGCCAGCAGCTTGGGTCCAGGGTACTATGGCTACACCTTC | CASSLGPGYYGYTF | - | TRBJ1-2 | - | TRBV5-5
TGCGCCAGCAGCCGGGGGGCCGGTAAAGAGACCCAGTACTTC | CASSRGAGKETQYF | - | TRBJ2-5 | - | TRBV5-1
TGTGCTAGTGGCCCCGGGACAGCCAATTCACCCCTCCACTTT | CASGPGTANSPLHF | once | TRBJ1-6 | TRBD1 | TRBV12-5
TGTGCCAGCAGTCGGGAGCCCAGTGGAAACACCATATATTTT | CASSREPSGNTIYF | - | TRBJ1-3 | - | TRBV6-5